Included here is one TCR beta chain sequence, with context. The sample is drawn from a study of shared clonotypes between healthy human individuals. Study as a whole: The donor pool was made up of two women and three men aged 18 to 49.

The test was conducted at deep level. TCRdb's copy holds only in-frame clones and misses some; the assay was immunoSEQ multiplex PCR. The sample has under 1,900,000 clones, 97% to 99% seen once. The V end was cut by 4 bases, the J end by 6 bases, with 18 bases between. This CDR3 has 14 amino acids. Germline-derived CDR1 and CDR2 are SQVTM and ANQGSEA. The receptor was isolated from a man younger than 40 in good health. Source material: naive CD4+ T cells sorted from blood. Subset noted: CD45RA+ positively selected. The chain uses TRBV29-1 and TRBJ1-1; D unclear. The CDR3 here is CSVVERVTRAEAFF. For the CDR3, the DNA is TGCAGCGTTGTGGAAAGGGTTACGCGGGCTGAAGCTTTCTTT. Full variable domain (missing parts from reference TRBV29-1 and TRBJ1-1): SAVISQKPSRDICQRGTSLTIQCQVDSQVTMMFWYRQQPGQSLTLIATANQGSEATYESGFVIDKFPISRPNLTFSTLTVSNMSPEDSSIYLCSVVERVTRAEAFFGQGTRLTVV.